Below are 5 T cell receptor beta chains sequenced from a single sample in a study of blood T cells in healthy people across ages. Sample-barcoded 5' priming and a J-beta primer mix drove a second PCR of roughly 6 to 12 cycles. Each CDR3 protein is one row after TCRdb ran MiXCR on the 5' RACE reads. The repertoire has over 600,000 distinct CDR3 sequences, roughly two fifths of them found once; the top ten carry around 30%. Sequencing was performed on blood. These receptors all come from a man at least 80 years old in good health.

This clonotype was observed a handful of times. J is TRBJ2-1 and V is TRBV7-9; a possible D gene is TRBD2 (6 bases). The CDR3 has 14 amino acids. Trimming left V 5 bases short and J 4 bases short, with 12 bases between. Germline loops: CDR1 SEHNR, CDR2 FQNEAQ (reference sequence). CDR3 nucleotides: TGTGCCAGCAGCGGAAGGAGGGCATACAATGAGCAGTTCTTC. It yields the protein CASSGRRAYNEQFF.

This chain uses TRBV7-9 with TRBJ1-1; unclear D gene. V lost 4 bases and J 2 bases, leaving 8 bases between the germline ends. The CDR3 covers 13 residues. CDR1 SEHNR and CDR2 FQNEAQ come from the germline V gene (reference sequence). The CDR3 nucleotides read TGTGCCAGCAGCTGGACGGCTAACACTGAAGCTTTCTTT. Translating it yields CASSWTANTEAFF.

This clonotype occurred once. One end of the junction fails to match germline, which may point to a read error. This chain connects TRBV28 to TRBJ1-2, with TRBD1 identical over 10 bases. Germline loops: CDR1 MDHEN, CDR2 SYDVKM. There are 15 residues in the CDR3. The CDR3 sequence: CAGSLHGTGDYGYTF. CDR3 sequence (DNA): TGTGCCGGCAGCCTACACGGGACAGGGGATTATGGCTACACCTTC.

This clonotype was counted at least ten times. CDR3 DNA: TGTGCCAGCAGGAGGACAGGTGATTCTTACGAGCAGTACTTC. Translation: CASRRTGDSYEQYF. The V and J genes are TRBV11-2 and TRBJ2-7, with 7 bases that match TRBD1. The CDR3 loop spans 14 amino acids. V lost 6 bases and J lost 4; bases outside the gene matches: 9. CDR1 and CDR2 (germline): SGHAT, FQNNGV.

The chain has TRBV9 and TRBJ2-1, with D perhaps TRBD1 or TRBD2 (6 bases each). This CDR3 spans 15 amino acids. Trimming removed 4 bases at V and 5 bases at J, with 16 bases between. Germline CDR1 SGDLS, CDR2 YYNGEE. CDR3: CASSIGGGRDNEQFF. The CDR3 DNA follows: TGTGCCAGCAGCATAGGAGGGGGGCGGGACAATGAGCAGTTCTTC.